The 5 T cell receptor beta chains below were found in one sample sequenced in a study of control samples from healthy donors and cancer patients. TCRdb keeps only in-frame clones here, not all; method: immunoSEQ multiplex PCR. There are about 51,000 clones in the sample; 75% to 85% occur only once, and about a tenth lies in the top ten. Sequencing was performed on blood. The receptors here all came from a man aged 70-80 years in good health.

The chain is built from TRBV27 and TRBJ2-1; D is perhaps TRBD1 (6 bases). The CDR3 runs 15 residues. Germline values: CDR1 MNHEY, CDR2 SMNVEV (reference sequence). Trimming stripped 5 bases from V and 0 bases from J, with 11 bases between. The CDR3 spells CASSPGTSSYNEQFF. The DNA for the CDR3 is TGTGCCAGCAGTCCGGGGACAAGCTCCTACAATGAGCAGTTCTTC.

The rearrangement uses TRBV5-4 and TRBJ1-1; 11 positions match TRBD1. V was pared by 3 bases and J by 3 bases, with 1 base of the junction left unmatched. The CDR3 length is 14 residues. CDR1 and CDR2 (germline): SGHNT, YYREEE (reference sequence). CDR3 bases: TGTGCCAGCAGCTGGGGACAGGGGGACACTGAAGCTTTCTTT. As protein: CASSWGQGDTEAFF.

V and J are TRBV6-5 and TRBJ1-1; 7 nucleotides line up with TRBD1. CDR3 length: 14 residues. The V segment lost 0 bases and the J segment 11 bases; nucleotides outside the gene matches: 9. Germline assignment: CDR1 MNHEY and CDR2 SVGAGI. The CDR3 DNA reads as TGTGCCAGCAGTTACTCGCCAGGGGGGCCCTCGGCTTTCTTT. Amino acids: CASSYSPGGPSAFF.

The V and J genes are TRBV28 and TRBJ2-2, with D possibly being TRBD1 or TRBD2 (5 bases each). The CDR3 sequence is 14 residues long. V lost 3 bases and J lost 9, with 14 bases in between. Germline V lookup: CDR1 MDHEN, CDR2 SYDVKM. The CDR3 region has the DNA TGTGCCAGCAGTTTGGGACGGCCCGCCCGGGAGCTGTTTTTT. This codes for CASSLGRPARELFF.

This clone was counted a few times. The gene calls are TRBV19 and TRBJ1-5; 7 bases fit TRBD1. Germline assignment: CDR1 LNHDA and CDR2 SQIVND (reference sequence). The CDR3 contains 15 residues. V lost 3 bases to trimming and J lost 6 bases; unmatched junction nucleotides: 8. The DNA of the CDR3 is TGTGCCAGTAGTATTGGGGAGGGGGCGATTCAGCCCCAGCATTTT. As protein: CASSIGEGAIQPQHF.